One and the same sample provided the 23 T cell receptor beta chains below, sequenced in a study of T cell responses to AZD1222 COVID-19 vaccine. The method was immunoSEQ multiplex PCR; TCRdb's version includes in-frame clones alone and lacks a portion of them. Of some 120,000 clones in the sample, approximately 83% were seen once. The specimen was peripheral blood, collected on day 0 of AZD1222 vaccination. The receptors derive from an adult in good health.

V is TRBV5-1 and J is TRBJ1-2; a weak D match, TRBD1 (5 bases). V gave up 5 bases and J gave up 6 bases, with 11 bases separating them. The CDR3 extends over 12 amino acids. Germline V gives CDR1 SGHRS, CDR2 YFSETQ. DNA for the CDR3: TGCGCCAGCAGGGGGGTAGGGGATGGCTACACCTTC. Residues: CASRGVGDGYTF.

This chain uses TRBV11-2 with TRBJ1-1, with D possibly being TRBD1 (6 bases). V was shortened by 4 bases and J by 1 base, with 22 bases between the two germline ends. In germline, CDR1 is SGHAT, CDR2 FQNNGV. The CDR3 is 18 amino acids. The CDR3 DNA follows: TGTGCCAGCAGCTCCAACCGCATAACCGGGACAACGAACACTGAAGCTTTCTTT. Its translation is CASSSNRITGTTNTEAFF.

This chain links TRBV13 with TRBJ2-7; D unclear. Trimming left V 5 bases short and J 12 bases short, with 17 bases between. The CDR3 sequence is 12 residues long. Germline V gives CDR1 PRHDT, CDR2 FYEKMQ (reference sequence). This CDR3 reads CASSLLEMGMYF. The CDR3, as DNA: TGTGCCAGCAGCCTTCTAGAGATGGGAATGTACTTC.

The rearrangement links TRBV6-5 to TRBJ2-3; 10 nucleotides match TRBD1. V lost 7 bases and J lost 1; bases outside the gene matches: 2. CDR3 size: 14 residues. Germline CDR1 reads MNHEY; CDR2 reads SVGAGI. The CDR3 reads CASKDRGGTDTQYF. In DNA, the CDR3 is TGTGCCAGCAAGGACAGGGGGGGCACAGATACGCAGTATTTT.

This clone was found a few times. The J gene is TRBJ2-1, the V gene TRBV5-4; 8 nucleotides match TRBD1. Germline V gives CDR1 SGHNT, CDR2 YYREEE (reference sequence). There are 13 residues in the CDR3. V trimming: 4 bases; J trimming: 8 bases; junction bases outside the gene matches: 5. The CDR3 DNA is TGTGCCAGCAGCCGACAGGGGACGGATGAGCAGTTCTTC. Protein product: CASSRQGTDEQFF. Complete variable domain (other parts from reference TRBV5-4 and TRBJ2-1): ETGVTQSPTHLIKTRGQQVTLRCSSQSGHNTVSWYQQALGQGPQFIFQYYREEENGRGNFPPRFSGLQFPNYSSELNVNALELDDSALYLCASSRQGTDEQFFGPGTRLTVL.

The V call is TRBV7-8, the J call TRBJ1-3; D is ambiguous. The V gene lost 1 base and the J gene lost 0 bases, with 7 bases spanning the gap. CDR1 SGHVS and CDR2 FQNEAQ come from the germline V gene. The CDR3 is made up of 15 amino acids. CDR3: CASSLVPGSGNTIYF. For the CDR3, the DNA is TGTGCCAGCAGCTTAGTACCGGGCTCTGGAAACACCATATATTTT.

This clone counts as large. The rearrangement uses TRBV5-1 and TRBJ2-1; perhaps TRBD2 as D (5 bases). CDR1 and CDR2 (germline): SGHRS, YFSETQ. V was pared by 3 bases and J by 10 bases, with 20 bases between. The CDR3 runs 15 residues. CDR3 DNA sequence: TGCGCCAGCAGCTCTTACGGAGAGGGATTAGGGGAGCAGTTCTTC. It encodes CASSSYGEGLGEQFF.

The V call is TRBV7-2, the J call TRBJ1-4, with D hard to call. This CDR3 has 13 residues. Trimming removed 1 base from V and 4 bases from J, with 4 bases in between. Germline V CDR1 and CDR2: SGHTA, FQGNSA. The chain's CDR3 is CASSLGINEKLFF. CDR3 DNA sequence: TGTGCCAGCAGCTTAGGGATTAATGAAAAACTGTTTTTT.

The chain has TRBV4-1 and TRBJ2-5; 13 bases line up with TRBD2. The CDR3 runs 19 residues. Germline V gives CDR1 MGHRA, CDR2 YSYEKL. Trimming cost V 4 bases and J 1 base; bases outside gene matches: 12. The CDR3 reads CASSPNGLAGAIGQETQYF. CDR3 DNA: TGCGCCAGCAGCCCCAATGGACTAGCGGGGGCGATCGGCCAAGAGACCCAGTACTTC.

The CDR3 nucleotides read TGTGCCAGCAGTCAGACAGGGAGAACAGATACGCAGTATTTT. Translation: CASSQTGRTDTQYF. The chain recombines TRBV11-3 with TRBJ2-3, with TRBD1 identical over 7 bases. Germline loops: CDR1 SGHNT, CDR2 YENEEA. The CDR3 runs to 14 residues. Trimming took 6 bases from V and 3 from J; bases not matched to a gene: 6.

This rearrangement joins TRBV10-2 to TRBJ2-5; 8 bases map to TRBD1. This CDR3 comprises 14 residues. Germline CDR1 WSHSY, CDR2 SAAADI. Unmatched junction bases numbered 7, after V lost 5 bases and J lost 5 bases. For the CDR3, the DNA is TGCGCCAGCAGTCGGGACAGGTTGGGGGAGACCCAGTACTTC. It codes for CASSRDRLGETQYF.

This chain joins TRBV10-3 and TRBJ2-7; 9 positions agree with TRBD2. This CDR3 spans 16 amino acids. The germline CDR1 and CDR2 sequences are ENHRY and SYGVKD. V was pared by 0 bases and J by 5 bases, with 8 bases of the junction left unmatched. CDR3 loop: CAISESTRGGMDEQYF. CDR3 nucleotides: TGTGCCATCAGTGAGTCCACGCGGGGGGGAATGGACGAGCAGTACTTC.

The chain couples TRBV7-8 to TRBJ1-6; weak D call: TRBD1 (6 bases). In germline, CDR1 is SGHVS, CDR2 FQNEAQ. V gave up 6 bases and J gave up 7 bases, with 13 bases separating them. CDR3 length equals 14 residues. The CDR3 reads CASREGGRNSPLHF. DNA for the CDR3: TGTGCCAGCAGGGAGGGGGGCCGGAATTCACCCCTCCACTTT.

This chain joins TRBV7-6 and TRBJ2-2; 9 bases align to TRBD2. CDR1 SGHVS and CDR2 FNYEAQ come from the germline V gene. CDR3 size: 18 residues. V trimming: 2 bases; J trimming: 7 bases; junction bases outside the gene matches: 14. CDR3 sequence (DNA): TGTGCCAGCAGCTTAATCTTGGGGACTAGCTCCCGAAGCGGGGAGCTGTTTTTT. It translates to CASSLILGTSSRSGELFF. The complete variable domain, with remaining parts taken from reference TRBV7-6 and TRBJ2-2, reads GAGVSQSPRYKVTKRGQDVALRCDPISGHVSLYWYRQALGQGPEFLTYFNYEAQQDKSGLPNDRFSAERPEGSISTLTIQRTEQRDSAMYRCASSLILGTSSRSGELFFGEGSRLTVL.

The V and J genes are TRBV5-6 and TRBJ2-3; D assignment may be TRBD1 or TRBD2 (5 bases each). The CDR3 spans 15 residues. The germline gives CDR1 SGHDT, CDR2 YYEEEE. Trimming shortened V by 4 bases and J by 1 base, and 13 bases separated the two germline ends. CDR3 in amino acids: CASSRTGLRTDTQYF. In DNA, the CDR3 is TGTGCCAGCAGCCGTACAGGACTTCGCACAGATACGCAGTATTTT.

In its sample, this clone was seen once. This chain uses TRBV2 with TRBJ1-5; D is undetermined. Germline CDR1 and CDR2: SNHLY and FYNNEI. The CDR3 covers 16 residues. Trimming removed 2 bases from V and 0 bases from J, with 11 bases in between. For the CDR3, the DNA is TGTGCCAGCAGTGAATTATCCGGAGTTAGCAATCAGCCCCAGCATTTT. Translating it yields CASSELSGVSNQPQHF.

The chain is built from TRBV5-1 and TRBJ2-7; D is possibly TRBD1 or TRBD2 (6 bases each). The CDR3 runs 15 residues. Trimming stripped 1 base from V and 7 bases from J, with 18 bases between. Looked up from germline, CDR1 is SGHRS and CDR2 is YFSETQ. CDR3 sequence reads: CASSLSPGEAGEQYF. The CDR3 nucleotides are TGCGCCAGCAGCTTGTCGCCAGGGGAGGCAGGGGAGCAGTACTTC.

J is TRBJ1-1 and V is TRBV14; D gene uncertain. Germline V gene data show CDR1 as SGHDN and CDR2 as FVKESK. The CDR3 has 14 amino acids. V lost 5 bases, J lost 2 bases, and 12 bases lay in between. The CDR3 sequence is CASSTRATNTEAFF. DNA for the CDR3: TGTGCCAGCAGCACACGGGCAACAAACACTGAAGCTTTCTTT. Full variable domain (rest looked up from reference TRBV14 and TRBJ1-1): EAGVTQFPSHSVIEKGQTVTLRCDPISGHDNLYWYRRVMGKEIKFLLHFVKESKQDESGMPNNRFLAERTGGTYSTLKVQPAELEDSGVYFCASSTRATNTEAFFGQGTRLTVV.

The rearrangement joins TRBV5-4 to TRBJ1-6, with unresolved D. Germline V CDR1 and CDR2: SGHNT, YYREEE (reference sequence). Trimming took off 5 bases at V and 6 bases at J, with 9 bases between the two ends. The CDR3 sequence is 13 residues long. The CDR3: CASSVVRNSPLHF. In DNA form, the CDR3 reads TGTGCCAGCAGTGTGGTTCGTAATTCACCCCTCCACTTT.

J is TRBJ1-1 and V is TRBV6-5; D may be TRBD1 (6 bases). V lost 2 bases to trimming and J lost 1 base, with 8 bases between them. Germline V lookup: CDR1 MNHEY, CDR2 SVGAGI. This CDR3 has 14 amino acids. CDR3 DNA: TGTGCCAGCAGTTACCAACAGGGGAACACTGAAGCTTTCTTT. Protein: CASSYQQGNTEAFF.

This clone turned up a few times. This chain joins TRBV29-1 and TRBJ1-2; TRBD1 aligns across 7 bases. The V and J ends lost 6 bases and 4 bases, in that order; junction bases with no gene match: 5. The CDR3 has 12 amino acids. The germline V gene encodes CDR1 SQVTM and CDR2 ANQGSEA. The CDR3 reads CSVRQGSYGYTF. In DNA, the CDR3 is TGCAGCGTCCGACAGGGTTCCTATGGCTACACCTTC.

This clone came up a few times. V gene TRBV7-9 combines with J gene TRBJ1-3; no definite D call. Germline-derived CDR1 and CDR2 are SEHNR and FQNEAQ (reference sequence). This CDR3 has 12 residues. V was pared by 4 bases and J by 4 bases, with 5 bases between. CDR3 DNA sequence: TGTGCCAGCAGCTGGGAGGGAAACACCATATATTTT. Protein sequence: CASSWEGNTIYF.

Details on this clone: Other DNA sequences within the sample encode an identical CDR3. The V and J genes are TRBV6-5 and TRBJ1-1; unclear D gene. The ends were cut back, 3 bases at V and 0 bases at J, with 8 bases in the middle. Looked up from germline, CDR1 is MNHEY and CDR2 is SVGAGI. The CDR3 has 14 residues. In nucleotides, the CDR3 is TGTGCCAGCAGTTATGGACGGATGAACACTGAAGCTTTCTTT. It codes for CASSYGRMNTEAFF.